A selection of T cell receptor beta chains follows, all from one sample in a study of shared clonotypes between healthy human individuals. Assay: immunoSEQ multiplex PCR; the TCRdb copy retains only in-frame clones and omits some. The profile covers about 2 million clones, with 85% to 95% appearing a single time and approximately 0.13% taken by the ten largest. Sequencing input: naive CD4+ T cells sorted from blood. The receptors were sampled from a man younger than 30 in good health. The conserved cysteine and the conserved F or W are not part of the CDR3 here. Not every row has a clone size; where given, it reads once, few, many or a size class.

j_gene,v_gene,len,abundance,CDR3aa
TRBJ2-7,TRBV28,13,.,ASSSPRQGIREQY
TRBJ1-2,TRBV30,9,.,AWSPGQGNT
TRBJ2-3,TRBV30,13,.,AWSAGTSFSDTQY
TRBJ2-3,TRBV19,15,.,ASSIENSGRATDTQY
TRBJ1-4,TRBV6-5,12,.,ASSTTGGVEKLF
TRBJ1-1,TRBV18,11,.,ASFRYLNTEAF
TRBJ1-5,TRBV28,13,.,ASITGQGSNQPQH
TRBJ1-1,TRBV29-1,13,.,SVPKEAGWDTEAF
TRBJ1-1,TRBV2,13,.,ASILTENLGTEAF
TRBJ1-2,TRBV19,12,.,ASIDWGDDYGYT
TRBJ2-1,TRBV11-2,12,.,ASSLTRGGSEQF
TRBJ1-2,TRBV5-4,12,.,ASRPPGQVYGYT
TRBJ2-7,TRBV11-2,12,.,ASSLGRRTYEQY
TRBJ1-1,TRBV5-1,12,.,ASSLLRRDTEAF
TRBJ1-6,TRBV2,11,.,ASGGSYNSPLH
TRBJ2-7,TRBV27,13,once,ASRTQQGALYEQY
TRBJ1-2,TRBV5-1,13,.,ASSLDPTGIYGYT
TRBJ1-1,TRBV30,9,.,AWSDSTEAF
TRBJ2-3,TRBV6-6,14,.,ASSRKPEASTDTQY
TRBJ2-7,TRBV5-1,13,.,ASSLELAGPNEQY
TRBJ1-4,TRBV11-3,11,.,ASSLGLGEKLF
TRBJ1-2,TRBV7-2,12,.,ASSLAGLVYGYT
TRBJ2-7,TRBV4-1,14,.,ASSQSPGQGIYEQY
TRBJ2-3,TRBV11-3,10,.,ASSSRTDTQY
TRBJ1-1,TRBV7-9,14,.,ASSLDSTGGNTEAF
TRBJ2-4,TRBV2,11,.,ASGGEAKNIQY
TRBJ2-7,TRBV30,9,.,AWQQGYEQY
TRBJ2-6,TRBV4-3,17,.,ASSQDALRVVAGANVLT
TRBJ1-5,TRBV7-2,12,.,ASSFYNSNQPQH
TRBJ2-1,TRBV5-1,13,.,ASSFGRSSYNEQF
TRBJ2-1,TRBV20-1,9,.,SATASTEQF
TRBJ2-7,TRBV6-5,12,.,ASSYSVGSYEQY
TRBJ1-4,TRBV28,12,.,ASSFRGPAEKLF
TRBJ2-1,TRBV11-2,10,.,ASSLGTVEEF
TRBJ1-1,TRBV29-1,12,.,SVETDWGDTEAF
TRBJ1-1,TRBV2,13,.,ASSETPGTGPEAF
TRBJ2-7,TRBV6-1,13,.,ASSRTGTGGAEQY
TRBJ1-1,TRBV10-3,13,.,AISESGQGNTEAF
TRBJ1-5,TRBV6-1,11,few,ASSEGGNQPQH
TRBJ1-6,TRBV19,13,few,ASTPTGGDNSPLH
TRBJ1-6,TRBV11-1,9,.,ASSKNSPLH
TRBJ1-1,TRBV12-5,10,.,ASGPGTGRPF
TRBJ2-7,TRBV18,12,.,ASSPVGYPYEQY
TRBJ1-5,TRBV2,12,.,ASSTRGVNQPQH
TRBJ2-1,TRBV2,14,.,ASSRGLAGGRGEQF
TRBJ2-7,TRBV5-1,13,.,ASSPRTHRGGEQY
TRBJ2-5,TRBV4-3,13,.,ASNQREGYQETQY
TRBJ2-5,TRBV7-8,13,.,ASSLPVQGVGTQY
TRBJ1-2,TRBV5-4,11,once,ASSPRGAEGYT
TRBJ1-5,TRBV6-4,14,.,ASSRPRGQLNQPQH
TRBJ1-6,TRBV11-2,13,.,ASSLDPGGNSPLH
TRBJ1-4,TRBV4-1,16,.,ASSQASRQLATNEKLF
TRBJ1-4,TRBV7-3,12,.,ASSLALLGEKLF
TRBJ1-3,TRBV28,12,.,ASSSGHPGNTIY